This passage covers 12 T cell receptor beta chains from one sample sequenced in a study of Graves' ophthalmopathy and Graves' hyperthyroidism. For repertoire sequencing, the TCR beta CDR3 regions were amplified from RNA transcripts. Following a first-round RT-PCR that used HTBI primers, a second-round multiplex PCR was carried out. TCRdb passed the multiplex PCR reads through MiXCR, listing each CDR3 protein once. Among hundreds of thousands of distinct CDR3 sequences listed, approximately 15% were seen once. The material sequenced was blood. All receptors come from a woman in her thirties with Graves' ophthalmopathy.

At least ten counts were recorded for this clonotype. This chain uses TRBV7-8 with TRBJ2-7; possible D gene TRBD1, 6 bases. CDR1 and CDR2 (germline): SGHVS, FQNEAQ. CDR3 length equals 14 residues. The V gene lost 5 bases and the J gene lost 2 bases, with 13 bases spanning the gap. The CDR3 sequence is CASSRRDTPYEQYF. The CDR3 DNA reads TGTGCCAGCAGCCGCCGGGACACCCCCTACGAGCAGTACTTC.

In its sample, this clonotype was seen many times. The gene calls are TRBV28 and TRBJ1-2, with D unresolved. The CDR3 runs 14 residues. Trimming took off 0 bases at V and 0 bases at J, with 5 bases between the two ends. From germline, CDR1 is MDHEN and CDR2 SYDVKM. The DNA of the CDR3 is TGTGCCAGCAGTTTATGGGCAGCTAACTATGGCTACACCTTC. It yields the protein CASSLWAANYGYTF.

This clonotype has ten or more counts. The chain carries TRBV10-3 and TRBJ1-6; 7 bases match TRBD1. CDR1 and CDR2 from the germline V gene are ENHRY and SYGVKD. V dropped 6 bases and J dropped 3; count of bases not matched to a gene: 2. The CDR3 is 14 residues long. CDR3 nucleotides: TGTGCCATCAGCCAGGGGGACTATAATTCACCCCTCCACTTT. Amino acids: CAISQGDYNSPLHF.

This clonotype was counted many times. V gene TRBV9 combines with J gene TRBJ2-2; 7 bases are shared with TRBD2. Germline V CDR1 and CDR2: SGDLS, YYNGEE. The CDR3 totals 15 residues. J gave up 7 bases and V 0 bases, and 6 bases lay outside the gene matches. For the CDR3, the DNA is TGTGCCAGCAGCGTAGGCGGGGGACTTGGCGGGGAGCTGTTTTTT. Its protein product is CASSVGGGLGGELFF.

This clonotype was seen at least ten times. The chain has TRBV5-6 and TRBJ1-2, with D possibly matching TRBD1 (5 bases). Deletions cut 0 bases from V and 8 bases from J, with 11 bases between. Germline assignment: CDR1 SGHDT and CDR2 YYEEEE. The CDR3 runs to 13 residues. The CDR3, as DNA: TGTGCCAGCAGCTTGGGCCGGAGGGACGGCTACACCTTC. Its protein is CASSLGRRDGYTF.

The CDR3 nucleotides are TGCGCCAGCAGCAAAGCGTACGAGCAGTACTTC. This codes for CASSKAYEQYF. The V and J genes are TRBV5-1 and TRBJ2-7; the D is unclear. The CDR3 consists of 11 residues. Germline CDR1 is SGHRS and CDR2 is YFSETQ. V lost 4 bases and J lost 4, with 6 bases in between.

This clonotype was detected ten times or more. The V and J genes are TRBV6-4 and TRBJ2-3, with TRBD2 matching over 12 bases. The V segment lost 5 bases and the J segment 5 bases; nucleotides outside the gene matches: 5. CDR3 length equals 15 residues. Germline V gene sequence: CDR1 MRHNA, CDR2 SNTAGT. CDR3 bases: TGTGCCAGCAGTCGACTAGCGGGAGTCGGAGATACGCAGTATTTT. Protein product: CASSRLAGVGDTQYF.

There are many counts of this clonotype. The chain has TRBV13 and TRBJ2-2; no clear D gene. V lost 5 bases to trimming and J lost 5 bases, with 12 bases between them. Germline values: CDR1 PRHDT, CDR2 FYEKMQ (reference sequence). The CDR3 totals 14 residues. The CDR3 DNA reads TGTGCCAGCAGCCTCAGAGGTCCGACCGGGGAGCTGTTTTTT. Protein product: CASSLRGPTGELFF.

This clonotype was seen repeatedly, ten times or more. The chain employs TRBV6-5 and TRBJ1-5; D not resolved. The CDR3 spans 14 residues. Germline V gives CDR1 MNHEY, CDR2 SVGAGI. Deletions cut 0 bases from V and 6 bases from J, with 9 bases between. The CDR3 DNA sequence: TGTGCCAGCAGTTACTCGCGTGGAACTCAGCCCCAGCATTTT. It encodes CASSYSRGTQPQHF.

This clonotype was counted many times. The chain joins TRBV6-1 to TRBJ2-2; the match to TRBD1 covers 10 bases. Germline trimming cut 6 bases from V and 6 bases from J; bases unmatched to any gene: 7. This CDR3 region has 15 residues. The germline V gene has CDR1 MNHNS and CDR2 SASEGT. The CDR3 nucleotides read TGTGCCAGCAGATCCGGGACAGGGGAATCCGGGGAGCTGTTTTTT. The encoded protein is CASRSGTGESGELFF.

V is TRBV5-1 and J is TRBJ2-5; TRBD2 matches at 7 bases. With V trimmed by 7 bases and J by 3 bases, 12 bases remained unmatched. The CDR3 totals 15 residues. CDR1 and CDR2 (germline): SGHRS, YFSETQ. The CDR3 DNA sequence: TGCGCCAGCCAAACTAGCGATAGGGGAGAAGAGACCCAGTACTTC. Protein product: CASQTSDRGEETQYF.

Ten or more counts support this clonotype. A read error may account for a junction end that differs from germline. The rearrangement uses TRBV12-3 or TRBV12-4 and TRBJ1-1, with a tentative D call TRBD1 (5 bases). This CDR3 spans 14 amino acids. The CDR3 DNA is TGCGCCAGCAGCTTGGAAGGGGTGAACACTGAAGCTTTCTTT. It specifies CASSLEGVNTEAFF.